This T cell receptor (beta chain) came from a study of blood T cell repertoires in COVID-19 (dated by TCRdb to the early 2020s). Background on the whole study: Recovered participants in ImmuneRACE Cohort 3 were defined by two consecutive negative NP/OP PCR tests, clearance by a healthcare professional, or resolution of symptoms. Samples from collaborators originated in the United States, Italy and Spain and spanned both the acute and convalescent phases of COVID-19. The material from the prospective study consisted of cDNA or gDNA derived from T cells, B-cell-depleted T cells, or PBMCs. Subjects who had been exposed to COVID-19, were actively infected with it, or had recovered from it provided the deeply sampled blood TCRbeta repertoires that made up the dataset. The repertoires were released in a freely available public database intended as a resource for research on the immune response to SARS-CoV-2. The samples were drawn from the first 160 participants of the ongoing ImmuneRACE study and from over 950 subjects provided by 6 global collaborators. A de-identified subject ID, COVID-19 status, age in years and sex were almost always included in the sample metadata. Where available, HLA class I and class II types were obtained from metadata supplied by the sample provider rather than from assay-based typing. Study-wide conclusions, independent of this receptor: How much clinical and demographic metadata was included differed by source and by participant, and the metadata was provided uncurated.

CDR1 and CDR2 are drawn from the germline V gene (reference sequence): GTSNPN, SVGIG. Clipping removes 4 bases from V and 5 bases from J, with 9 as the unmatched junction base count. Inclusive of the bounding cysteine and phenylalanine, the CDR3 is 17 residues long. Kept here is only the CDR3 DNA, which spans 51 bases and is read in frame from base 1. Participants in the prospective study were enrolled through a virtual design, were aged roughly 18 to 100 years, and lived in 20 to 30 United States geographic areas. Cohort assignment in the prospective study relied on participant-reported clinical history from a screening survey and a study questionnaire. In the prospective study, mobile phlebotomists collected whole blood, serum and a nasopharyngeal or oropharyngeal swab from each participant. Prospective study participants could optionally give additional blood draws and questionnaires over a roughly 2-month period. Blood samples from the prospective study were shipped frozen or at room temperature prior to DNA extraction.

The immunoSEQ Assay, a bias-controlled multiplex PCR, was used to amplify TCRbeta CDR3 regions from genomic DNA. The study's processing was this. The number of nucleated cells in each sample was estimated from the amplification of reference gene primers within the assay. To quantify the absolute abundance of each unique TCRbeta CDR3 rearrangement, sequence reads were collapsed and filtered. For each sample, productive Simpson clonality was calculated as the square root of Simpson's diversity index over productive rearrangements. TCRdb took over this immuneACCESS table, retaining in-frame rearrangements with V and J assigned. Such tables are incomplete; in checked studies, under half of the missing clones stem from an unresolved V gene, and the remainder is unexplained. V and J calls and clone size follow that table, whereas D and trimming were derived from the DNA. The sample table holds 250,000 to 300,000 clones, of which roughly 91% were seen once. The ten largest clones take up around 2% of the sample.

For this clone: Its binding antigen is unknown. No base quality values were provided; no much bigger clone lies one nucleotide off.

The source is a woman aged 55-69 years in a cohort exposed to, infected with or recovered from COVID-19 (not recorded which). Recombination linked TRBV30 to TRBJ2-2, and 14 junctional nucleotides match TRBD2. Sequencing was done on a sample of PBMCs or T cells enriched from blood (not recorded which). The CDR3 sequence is CAWTPIRTSGRTGELFF. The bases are TGTGCCTGGACCCCAATACGGACTAGCGGGAGGACCGGGGAGCTGTTTTTT.